This entry lists 13 T cell receptor beta chains sequenced from one sample in a study of shared clonotypes between healthy human individuals. Using immunoSEQ multiplex PCR, the repertoire was profiled, and TCRdb retains in-frame clones only, with some absent. This sample has hundreds of thousands of clones, with approximately 75% found just once. Sequenced: memory CD4+ T cells sorted from blood. Subset here: CD45RA-negative fraction. Receptors originate from a woman in her twenties or thirties in good health.

The rearrangement uses TRBV18 and TRBJ2-7; TRBD2 agrees at 11 bases. This CDR3 has 16 residues. V lost 2 bases and J lost 1; bases outside the gene matches: 4. The germline V gene has CDR1 KGHSH and CDR2 LQKENI. The CDR3 reads CASSPTLAGGSYEQYF. In nucleotides, the CDR3 is TGTGCCAGCTCACCAACCCTAGCGGGAGGATCCTACGAGCAGTACTTC.

A few counts support this clone. J is TRBJ2-3 and V is TRBV5-1; weak D call: TRBD1 (6 bases). In germline, CDR1 is SGHRS, CDR2 YFSETQ. This CDR3 region has 13 residues. Trimming left V 4 bases short and J 5 bases short, with 11 bases between. This CDR3 is CASSPQGGDTQYF. The CDR3, as DNA: TGCGCCAGCAGCCCCCAAGGGGGAGATACGCAGTATTTT.

Comments on this clone: Being one base from a much bigger clone, this may be a read error. This chain connects TRBV14 to TRBJ1-1; the D is unclear. Germline CDR1 is SGHDN and CDR2 is FVKESK. V dropped 3 bases and J dropped 3 bases, with 8 bases sitting between them. This CDR3 has 13 amino acids. CDR3 bases: TGTGCCAGCAGCCACCAACGGGACACTGAAGCTTTCTTT. This gives the protein CASSHQRDTEAFF.

The V gene is TRBV19, the J gene TRBJ2-7, with 7 positions matching TRBD2. V lost 4 bases, J lost 7 bases, and 13 bases stayed unmatched. Per the germline V gene, CDR1 is LNHDA and CDR2 is SQIVND (reference sequence). This CDR3 is 15 amino acids long. The CDR3 DNA reads as TGTGCCAGTAGTAATTTGCGGGAGAGTCTTGGAGAGCAGTACTTC. This encodes CASSNLRESLGEQYF.

V gene TRBV6-5 combines with J gene TRBJ1-5, with D unresolved. Germline V gene data show CDR1 as MNHEY and CDR2 as SVGAGI. The CDR3 has 14 residues. Trimming left V 0 bases short and J 7 bases short, with 10 bases between. CDR3 coding DNA: TGTGCCAGCAGTTACTCTCCGGGGAACCAGCCCCAGCATTTT. Protein product: CASSYSPGNQPQHF.

As regards this clone: Other DNA sequences in this specimen translate into the identical CDR3. The rearrangement uses TRBV28 and TRBJ1-5; D may be TRBD1 (5 bases). Between the trimmed V and J ends, which lost 3 bases and 4 bases, there was a span of 7 bases. The germline V gene encodes CDR1 MDHEN and CDR2 SYDVKM. The CDR3 is 13 residues long. As DNA, the CDR3 is TGTGCCAGCAGTTTTGCAGGGAATCAGCCCCAGCATTTT. Translation: CASSFAGNQPQHF. The entire variable domain, with the rest obtained from reference TRBV28 and TRBJ1-5, is as follows: DVKVTQSSRYLVKRTGEKVFLECVQDMDHENMFWYRQDPGLGLRLIYFSYDVKMKEKGDIPEGYSVSREKKERFSLILESASTNQTSMYLCASSFAGNQPQHFGDGTRLSIL.

The chain carries TRBV5-6 and TRBJ2-1; D possibly corresponds to TRBD1 (5 bases). The CDR3 is 14 amino acids. The ends were cut back, 0 bases at V and 7 bases at J, with 11 bases in the middle. Per the germline V gene, CDR1 is SGHDT and CDR2 is YYEEEE. The CDR3 DNA reads as TGTGCCAGCAGCTTGGGGCAGGGCCCGAATGAGCAGTTCTTC. Translated: CASSLGQGPNEQFF.

The V call is TRBV19, the J call TRBJ1-5; D not resolved. V dropped 5 bases and J dropped 1 base, with 9 bases sitting between them. CDR1 is LNHDA, CDR2 SQIVND, per germline (reference sequence). This CDR3 region has 14 residues. The CDR3 region has the DNA TGTGCCAGTAGTCCGGCTGGCAGCAATCAGCCCCAGCATTTT. Translating it yields CASSPAGSNQPQHF.

CDR3 protein: CAWGSPNEKLFF. CDR3 DNA sequence: TGTGCCTGGGGGAGTCCTAATGAAAAACTGTTTTTT. This rearrangement joins TRBV30 to TRBJ1-4; D gene uncertain. This CDR3 contains 12 residues. With 5 bases removed from V and 3 bases from J, the gap between germline ends came to 7 bases. Germline CDR1 and CDR2: GTSNPN and SVGIG (reference sequence). The variable domain in full, completed from reference TRBV30 and TRBJ1-4, reads SQTIHQWPATLVQPVGSPLSLECTVEGTSNPNLYWYRQAAGRGLQLLFYSVGIGQISSEVPQNLSASRPQDRQFILSSKKLLLSDSGFYLCAWGSPNEKLFFGSGTQLSVL.

This clone was picked up one time. The chain is built from TRBV5-1 and TRBJ2-4; tentatively, D is TRBD1 or TRBD2 (5 bases each). CDR1 and CDR2 from the germline V gene are SGHRS and YFSETQ. V lost 3 bases, J lost 5 bases, and 12 bases lay in between. The CDR3 contains 14 residues. The CDR3 DNA sequence: TGCGCCAGCAGCTACGGGACCCGGGAAAACATTCAGTACTTC. Translating it yields CASSYGTRENIQYF.

This chain connects TRBV4-1 to TRBJ1-6, with a weak D call TRBD1 (6 bases). CDR3 length equals 16 residues. Germline assignment: CDR1 MGHRA and CDR2 YSYEKL. The ends were cut back, 0 bases at V and 11 bases at J, with 17 bases in the middle. CDR3 DNA: TGCGCCAGCAGCCAAGATTTTGACAGGTTGTTTGCACCCCTCCACTTT. This translates into CASSQDFDRLFAPLHF.

This clone was detected only once. The V call is TRBV7-3, the J call TRBJ2-5; 8 bases map to TRBD2. The CDR3 runs to 17 residues. Germline V gene data show CDR1 as SGHTA and CDR2 as FQGTGA. With V trimmed by 5 bases and J by 4 bases, 15 bases remained unmatched. The CDR3 sequence is CASSKQAAGVGGETQYF. In DNA form, the CDR3 reads TGTGCCAGCAGCAAACAAGCAGCGGGAGTGGGTGGAGAGACCCAGTACTTC. Complete variable domain (other parts from reference TRBV7-3 and TRBJ2-5): GAGVSQTPSNKVTEKGKYVELRCDPISGHTALYWYRQSLGQGPEFLIYFQGTGAADDSGLPNDRFFAVRPEGSVSTLKIQRTERGDSAVYLCASSKQAAGVGGETQYFGPGTRLLVL.

The CDR3: CASSRWGENEQFF. CDR3 DNA sequence: TGCGCCAGCAGCCGCTGGGGAGAGAATGAGCAGTTCTTC. The chain employs TRBV5-1 and TRBJ2-1; the D gene is possibly TRBD2 (5 bases). Germline lookup yields CDR1 SGHRS and CDR2 YFSETQ. Trimming took 4 bases from V and 7 from J, leaving 12 bases between them. This CDR3 has 13 amino acids.